This T cell receptor beta chain was sequenced during a study of T-cell reconstitution after alpha-beta-depleted transplantation in children (TCRdb year 2016). About the study as a whole: The study quantitatively tracked T-cell immune reconstitution after TCRalphabeta/CD19-depleted allogeneic hematopoietic cell transplantation in children using TCR repertoire profiling.

To prepare the library, PCR was applied. TCRdb names Illumina HiSeq 2500 as the instrument used. TCR library preparation used molecular barcoding, with unique molecular identifiers applied to normalize quantification of the TCRbeta repertoire. TCRdb's own reprocessing of the public reads used fastp at Q25 and MiXCR and kept productive beta chains. CDR3 protein duplicates are merged, each entry listing the most common genes and DNA. This sample comprises approximately 520,000 distinct CDR3 sequences, about 30% of them detected only once. Less than 2.5% of the sample is taken by the ten largest. As to this clonotype: Its antigen remains unidentified. Base qualities are not at hand, and no much larger clone is one base apart.

The sequenced sample was PBMCs from the stem cell graft donor, obtained from the stem cell graft. The receptor was derived from a human donor who donated a stem cell graft to a child with aplastic anemia.

This receptor carries the CDR3 CASSDSTAFF. The DNA reads TGTGCCAGCTCCGACTCAACGGCTTTCTTT. The V and J genes are TRBV25-1 and TRBJ1-1, with an unclear D gene assignment. Trimming at the junction amounts to 8 bases on V and 11 bases on J, and the germline ends lie 12 bases apart. In the germline V gene, CDR1 corresponds to MGHDK and CDR2 to SYGVNS. Measured from the cysteine to the phenylalanine, the CDR3 is 10 residues long. The entry retains the CDR3 DNA only, 30 bases that are in frame from base 1.